Listed below are T cell receptor beta chains from one sample, sequenced in a study of cytomegalovirus exposure and HLA in healthy donors. Data came from immunoSEQ multiplex PCR; TCRdb stores just in-frame clones and leaves some out. The table lists 150,000 to 200,000 clones, more than 75% of them singletons. The sample consisted of PBMCs. The source of these receptors is a man younger than 30 in good health and CMV-seropositive. Each CDR3 is given with its conserved first and last residue. The D gene is left open where the match is weak. The listing skips clone size in some rows; elsewhere it reads once, few, many or a size class.

j_call: TRBJ2-4; clone_size: -; v_call: TRBV15; d_call: -; cdr3_aa: CATSYGRGSAKNIQYF; cdr3_nt: TGTGCCACCAGCTATGGACGCGGGTCAGCCAAAAACATTCAGTACTTC
j_call: TRBJ2-1; clone_size: -; v_call: TRBV4-3; d_call: TRBD2; cdr3_aa: CASSQSGTRRDNEQFF; cdr3_nt: TGCGCCAGCAGCCAAAGCGGGACTAGGCGCGACAATGAGCAGTTCTTC
j_call: TRBJ2-1; clone_size: once; v_call: TRBV29-1; d_call: TRBD1; cdr3_aa: CSVEGDRGPYNEQFF; cdr3_nt: TGCAGCGTTGAAGGGGACAGGGGGCCTTACAATGAGCAGTTCTTC
j_call: TRBJ1-2; clone_size: -; v_call: TRBV29-1; d_call: -; cdr3_aa: CSADRGPYGYTF; cdr3_nt: TGCAGCGCCGATAGGGGTCCATATGGCTACACCTTC
j_call: TRBJ2-7; clone_size: once; v_call: TRBV13; d_call: -; cdr3_aa: CASRHTGSFEQYF; cdr3_nt: TGTGCCAGCAGGCACACAGGGTCCTTCGAGCAGTACTTC
j_call: TRBJ2-7; clone_size: -; v_call: TRBV5-1; d_call: -; cdr3_aa: CASSFGGNGYEQYF; cdr3_nt: TGCGCCAGCAGCTTTGGCGGGAACGGCTACGAGCAGTACTTC
j_call: TRBJ2-5; clone_size: -; v_call: TRBV7-2; d_call: -; cdr3_aa: CASSLGGPAPQETQYF; cdr3_nt: TGTGCCAGCAGCTTGGGAGGACCTGCCCCACAAGAGACCCAGTACTTC
j_call: TRBJ2-3; clone_size: -; v_call: TRBV13; d_call: -; cdr3_aa: CASSRRGYGTDTQYF; cdr3_nt: TGTGCCAGCAGCCGCCGGGGTTATGGCACAGATACGCAGTATTTT
j_call: TRBJ2-6; clone_size: -; v_call: TRBV19; d_call: -; cdr3_aa: CASSIQGLGSGANVLTF; cdr3_nt: TGTGCCAGTAGTATACAGGGGTTGGGATCTGGGGCCAACGTCCTGACTTTC
j_call: TRBJ2-1; clone_size: -; v_call: TRBV9; d_call: TRBD2; cdr3_aa: CASSDLAGKVDEQFF; cdr3_nt: TGTGCCAGCAGCGACCTAGCGGGTAAGGTCGATGAGCAGTTCTTC
j_call: TRBJ1-2; clone_size: -; v_call: TRBV2; d_call: -; cdr3_aa: CASRGRVFDGYTF; cdr3_nt: TGTGCCAGCAGGGGCCGCGTTTTTGATGGCTACACCTTC
j_call: TRBJ2-7; clone_size: -; v_call: TRBV27; d_call: -; cdr3_aa: CASSRPGNEQYF; cdr3_nt: TGTGCCAGCAGTCGCCCCGGGAACGAGCAGTACTTC
j_call: TRBJ2-2; clone_size: -; v_call: TRBV4-1; d_call: -; cdr3_aa: CASSQELGQAGELFF; cdr3_nt: TGCGCCAGCAGCCAAGAGCTAGGCCAAGCCGGGGAGCTGTTTTTT
j_call: TRBJ2-7; clone_size: -; v_call: TRBV30; d_call: -; cdr3_aa: CAWWDRERYEQYF; cdr3_nt: TGTGCCTGGTGGGACCGGGAGAGGTACGAGCAGTACTTC
j_call: TRBJ1-5; clone_size: -; v_call: TRBV28; d_call: TRBD1; cdr3_aa: CASSPVRDSINSNQPQHF; cdr3_nt: TGTGCCAGCAGTCCCGTCCGGGACAGCATTAATAGCAATCAGCCCCAGCATTTT
j_call: TRBJ1-2; clone_size: -; v_call: TRBV18; d_call: TRBD1; cdr3_aa: CANSPERQGDGYTF; cdr3_nt: TGTGCCAACAGCCCCGAAAGACAGGGGGATGGCTACACCTTC
j_call: TRBJ1-4; clone_size: -; v_call: TRBV7-2; d_call: -; cdr3_aa: CASSTSEGRGGGKLFF; cdr3_nt: TGTGCCAGCAGCACCAGTGAGGGACGGGGGGGTGGAAAACTGTTTTTT
j_call: TRBJ2-1; clone_size: -; v_call: TRBV4-3; d_call: TRBD2; cdr3_aa: CASSPGLAGVHEQFF; cdr3_nt: TGCGCCAGCAGCCCCGGACTAGCGGGAGTCCATGAGCAGTTCTTC
j_call: TRBJ2-7; clone_size: few; v_call: TRBV4-1; d_call: TRBD1; cdr3_aa: CASSQEPGQPYEQYF; cdr3_nt: TGCGCCAGCAGCCAAGAACCGGGACAGCCCTACGAGCAGTACTTC
j_call: TRBJ2-7; clone_size: -; v_call: TRBV7-2; d_call: -; cdr3_aa: CASSPSADRGEQYF; cdr3_nt: TGTGCCAGCAGCCCAAGCGCGGATCGGGGCGAGCAGTACTTC
j_call: TRBJ2-1; clone_size: once; v_call: TRBV29-1; d_call: TRBD1; cdr3_aa: CSVEAGGSEQFF; cdr3_nt: TGCAGCGTTGAAGCAGGGGGAAGTGAGCAGTTCTTC
j_call: TRBJ1-1; clone_size: -; v_call: TRBV20-1; d_call: TRBD1; cdr3_aa: CSARGDSEAFF; cdr3_nt: TGCAGTGCTAGGGGGGACAGTGAAGCTTTCTTT
j_call: TRBJ1-1; clone_size: -; v_call: TRBV7-3; d_call: -; cdr3_aa: CASSLRGKNTEAFF; cdr3_nt: TGTGCCAGCAGCTTAAGAGGGAAGAACACTGAAGCTTTCTTT
j_call: TRBJ1-1; clone_size: -; v_call: TRBV28; d_call: -; cdr3_aa: CASNTGMNTEAFF; cdr3_nt: TGTGCCAGCAATACAGGGATGAACACTGAAGCTTTCTTT
j_call: TRBJ1-1; clone_size: -; v_call: TRBV5-8; d_call: TRBD1; cdr3_aa: CASSAQGTEAFF; cdr3_nt: TGTGCCAGCAGCGCACAGGGGACTGAAGCTTTCTTT
j_call: TRBJ2-5; clone_size: -; v_call: TRBV6-1; d_call: -; cdr3_aa: CATRRSGGGETQYF; cdr3_nt: TGTGCCACCCGGCGGAGCGGAGGTGGGGAGACCCAGTACTTC
j_call: TRBJ1-1; clone_size: -; v_call: TRBV6-5; d_call: -; cdr3_aa: CASSYSKNTEAFF; cdr3_nt: TGTGCCAGCAGTTACTCCAAGAACACTGAAGCTTTCTTT
j_call: TRBJ2-5; clone_size: -; v_call: TRBV27; d_call: TRBD1; cdr3_aa: CASSFRQGHEFGTQYF; cdr3_nt: TGTGCCAGCAGTTTCCGACAGGGGCATGAATTTGGGACCCAGTACTTC
j_call: TRBJ2-7; clone_size: -; v_call: TRBV7-6; d_call: TRBD2; cdr3_aa: CASSSSGTREQYF; cdr3_nt: TGTGCCAGCAGTTCAAGCGGGACTCGCGAGCAGTACTTC
j_call: TRBJ1-2; clone_size: -; v_call: TRBV5-4; d_call: TRBD1; cdr3_aa: CASSLQGARGYTF; cdr3_nt: TGTGCCAGCAGCCTGCAGGGGGCTCGGGGCTACACCTTC
j_call: TRBJ2-3; clone_size: -; v_call: TRBV5-1; d_call: TRBD2; cdr3_aa: CASIDTSGSTDTQYF; cdr3_nt: TGCGCCAGCATCGATACTAGCGGGAGCACAGATACGCAGTATTTT
j_call: TRBJ2-1; clone_size: once; v_call: TRBV6-4; d_call: -; cdr3_aa: CASSDPVGRTFHPNEQFF; cdr3_nt: TGTGCCAGCAGTGACCCCGTGGGCCGAACTTTCCATCCCAATGAGCAGTTCTTC
j_call: TRBJ2-2; clone_size: -; v_call: TRBV6-5; d_call: TRBD2; cdr3_aa: CASSSLAGHTGELFF; cdr3_nt: TGTGCCAGCAGTTCCCTAGCGGGACACACCGGGGAGCTGTTTTTT
j_call: TRBJ2-1; clone_size: once; v_call: TRBV27; d_call: TRBD2; cdr3_aa: CASSLGGGNEQFF; cdr3_nt: TGTGCCAGCAGTCTGGGGGGGGGCAATGAGCAGTTCTTC